Listed below are T cell receptor beta chains from one sample, sequenced in a study of blood T cell repertoires in COVID-19. TCRdb's table, derived via immunoSEQ multiplex PCR, lists solely in-frame clones and lacks some. The top ten clones hold about 6.4% of a sample with about 62,000 clones, roughly four fifths of them seen once. Sequenced: peripheral blood. The origin of the receptors is a woman aged 45-60 years with active or convalescent COVID-19. Both conserved end residues are part of each CDR3. A D gene is named only where the DNA matches it firmly. The size field is filled for only some rows; it gives once, few, many or a size class.

D: TRBD1
J: TRBJ2-3
V: TRBV18
size: few
CDR3: CASSPGTGATDTQYF
DNA: TGTGCCAGCTCACCCGGGACAGGGGCAACAGATACGCAGTATTTT

D: NA
J: TRBJ1-6
V: TRBV24-1
size: NA
CDR3: CATSAGSVNSPLHF
DNA: TGTGCCACCAGTGCGGGGTCGGTAAATTCACCCCTCCACTTT

D: TRBD2
J: TRBJ2-1
V: TRBV18
size: few
CDR3: CASSPPGVGLVSYNEQFF
DNA: TGTGCCAGCTCACCACCCGGCGTGGGACTAGTCTCCTACAATGAGCAGTTCTTC

D: NA
J: TRBJ2-1
V: TRBV24-1
size: NA
CDR3: CATSPRGWRTNEQFF
DNA: TGTGCCACCAGTCCCCGCGGGTGGCGTACGAATGAGCAGTTCTTC

D: TRBD1
J: TRBJ1-1
V: TRBV7-2
size: NA
CDR3: CASSLRGDRTPNTEAFF
DNA: TGTGCCAGCAGCTTAAGAGGGGACAGGACCCCGAACACTGAAGCTTTCTTT

D: NA
J: TRBJ2-3
V: TRBV24-1
size: NA
CDR3: CATSDPRAGQRDTQYF
DNA: TGTGCCACCAGTGACCCTAGGGCGGGCCAGCGGGATACGCAGTATTTT

D: NA
J: TRBJ1-3
V: TRBV6-5
size: once
CDR3: CASRPQGSGNTIYF
DNA: TGTGCCAGCAGACCCCAGGGGTCTGGAAACACCATATATTTT

D: NA
J: TRBJ1-1
V: TRBV7-3
size: NA
CDR3: CASSRNRQGEAFF
DNA: TGTGCCAGCAGCCGCAACAGACAAGGTGAAGCTTTCTTT

D: NA
J: TRBJ2-1
V: TRBV5-1
size: NA
CDR3: CASSLAPRSGGSYNEQFF
DNA: TGCGCCAGCAGCTTGGCCCCCAGATCCGGAGGCTCCTACAATGAGCAGTTCTTC

D: TRBD1
J: TRBJ1-2
V: TRBV19
size: few
CDR3: CASTQQGAWGYTF
DNA: TGTGCCAGTACCCAGCAGGGGGCATGGGGCTACACCTTC

D: TRBD1
J: TRBJ1-2
V: TRBV7-9
size: NA
CDR3: CASSRGQGEYGYTF
DNA: TGTGCCAGCAGCCGAGGACAGGGCGAATATGGCTACACCTTC